This TCR beta chain was sequenced during a study of PD-1 blockade in mismatch repair-deficient tumors. Findings and caveats of the study: Rapid post-treatment expansion, then contraction, generally preceding radiologic response, marked tumor-resident clones.

As regards this clone: Antigen unknown.

V gave up 3 bases and J gave up 1 base, with 13 bases separating them. The CDR3 is 15 residues long. Germline V gene lookup returns CDR1 SGHDT and CDR2 YYEEEE. The protocol was immunoSEQ multiplex PCR, while the TCRdb copy is restricted to in-frame clones and leaves out a portion. The sample contains some 120,000 clones, around 80% of which appear only once. The sequence was collected from an adult with mismatch repair-deficient cancer. The chain links TRBV5-6 to TRBJ1-2; possibly TRBD1 for D (5 bases). The sample in question was peripheral blood, obtained 60 weeks after starting pembrolizumab. For the CDR3, the DNA is TGTGCCAGCAGCTGGGGATCAGGGAGTAACTATGGCTACACCTTC. This sequence encodes CASSWGSGSNYGYTF. Using reference TRBV5-6 and TRBJ1-2 for the parts outside the CDR3, the full variable domain is DAGVTQSPTHLIKTRGQQVTLRCSPKSGHDTVSWYQQALGQGPQFIFQYYEEEERQRGNFPDRFSGHQFPNYSSELNVNALLLGDSALYLCASSWGSGSNYGYTFGSGTRLTVV.